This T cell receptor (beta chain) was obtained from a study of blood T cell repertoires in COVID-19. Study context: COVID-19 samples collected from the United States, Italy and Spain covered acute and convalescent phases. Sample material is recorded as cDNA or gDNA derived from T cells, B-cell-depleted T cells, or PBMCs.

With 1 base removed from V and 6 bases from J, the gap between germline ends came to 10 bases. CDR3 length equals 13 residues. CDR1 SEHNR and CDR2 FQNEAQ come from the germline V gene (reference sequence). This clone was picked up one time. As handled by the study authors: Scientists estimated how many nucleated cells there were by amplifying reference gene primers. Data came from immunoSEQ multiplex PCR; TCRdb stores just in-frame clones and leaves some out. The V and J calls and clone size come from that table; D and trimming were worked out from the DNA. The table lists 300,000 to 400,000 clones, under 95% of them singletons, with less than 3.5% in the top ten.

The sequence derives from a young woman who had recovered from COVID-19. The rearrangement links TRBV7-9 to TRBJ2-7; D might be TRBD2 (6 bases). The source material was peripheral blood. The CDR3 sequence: CASSLVGGAEQYV. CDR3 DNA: TGTGCCAGCAGCTTAGTAGGAGGGGCCGAGCAGTACGTC.